This TCR beta chain was documented in a study of blood T cell repertoires in COVID-19. Study overall: Spain, Italy and the United States supplied samples that represented acute and convalescent COVID-19. The cDNA or gDNA used as material had been derived from T cells, B-cell-depleted T cells, or PBMCs.

As handled by the study authors: Estimation of nucleated cell counts was performed using reference gene primer amplification. The table came from immunoSEQ multiplex PCR; TCRdb's copy has only in-frame clones and leaves some out. Clone size and V and J calls were adopted from that table, with D and trimming inferred from the DNA. The table lists approximately 18,000 clones, 93% of them singletons, with under 7% in the top ten. The germline CDR1 and CDR2 sequences are KGHSH and LQKENI. V shed 3 bases and J shed 2 bases, with 12 bases lying between them. The CDR3 consists of 15 residues. Sample: peripheral blood. This rearrangement joins TRBV18 to TRBJ2-3; D remains ambiguous. The TCR sequence derives from a human donor in a cohort sampled during active COVID-19. CDR3 residues: CASSPSGPSTDTQYF. The CDR3 DNA sequence: TGTGCCAGCTCACCGTCGGGTCCTTCCACAGATACGCAGTATTTT.